This T cell receptor beta chain was recovered during a study of T-cell reconstitution after alpha-beta-depleted transplantation in children. The V end was cut by 2 bases, the J end by 4 bases, with 14 bases between. Looked up from germline, CDR1 is MNHEY and CDR2 is SVGAGI. The CDR3 is 15 residues long. This sample's TCRbeta library carried unique molecular identifier barcodes. TCRdb independently ran MiXCR on the PCR reads; one entry per CDR3 protein. Of hundreds of thousands of distinct CDR3 sequences listed, 8% to 11% are singletons. The rearrangement uses TRBV6-5 and TRBJ1-2, with D unclear. The specimen comprised PBMCs from the stem cell graft donor, sampled from the stem cell graft. The sequence was obtained from a human donor who donated a stem cell graft to a child with acute myeloid leukemia. The CDR3 region has the DNA TGTGCCAGCAGTTACGAGTTGGATCCCCTCTATGGCTACACCTTC. Amino acid sequence: CASSYELDPLYGYTF.